This T cell receptor (beta chain) was captured by sequencing in a study of T cells in Graves' hyperthyroidism and ophthalmopathy. Amplified regions were TCR beta CDR3 sequences from RNA transcripts. An initial round of RT-PCR targeting the TCR CDR3 relied on the HTBI primer set. TCRdb re-analysed the multiplex PCR reads in MiXCR, keeping a single row per CDR3 protein. Of roughly 750,000 distinct CDR3 sequences listed, about a sixth were seen once; the top ten hold 8.4%. The CDR3 covers 17 residues. J lost 5 bases, V lost 1 base, and 9 bases had no gene match. Germline CDR1 reads DFQATT; CDR2 reads SNEGSKA (reference sequence).

The J gene is TRBJ1-5, the V gene TRBV20-1, with TRBD1 matching over 12 bases. The TCR comes from a man younger than 35 with Graves' hyperthyroidism. Source material: blood. The CDR3 DNA reads as TGCAGTGCTAGAGCATACCCCGGGACAGGGGGCTATCAGCCCCAGCATTTT. Residues: CSARAYPGTGGYQPQHF.